This T cell receptor beta chain was sequenced for a study of T cell responses to AZD1222 COVID-19 vaccine (dated by TCRdb to the early 2020s). About the full investigation: TCR sequencing was performed for fewer than 250 trial participants, of whom 200 to 210 were given two doses of AZD1222 and roughly 25 were given two doses of MenACWY control vaccine. Enrollment into the trials was organized by age into subgroups of 18-55, 56-69 and 70-plus years, and those subgroups contained roughly 160, 29 and 62 TCR-sequenced participants, respectively.

The CDR3 regions of human TCRbeta chains were analyzed by immunosequencing. The authors' analysis ran thus. Repertoire TCRs were matched against a reference library of SARS-CoV-2-specific TCRs generated with the MIRA antigen-specificity platform. Breadth was defined as the fraction of unique TCRs that were SARS-CoV-2-associated, and depth was defined as the fraction of total T cells that were SARS-CoV-2-associated. Each spike-specific TCR was assigned to its reactive spike region and to a CD4 or CD8 class using the MIRA data. Log10-transformed breadth and depth values were compared by one-way ANOVA with Sidak's multiple comparisons tests. TCRdb took over this immuneACCESS table, retaining in-frame rearrangements with V and J assigned. Such tables are incomplete; in checked studies, under half of the missing clones stem from an unresolved V gene, and the remainder is unexplained. That table furnishes V, J and clone size, whereas the DNA furnished D and trimming. This sample holds approximately 28,000 clones; about 90% were observed only once. The top ten clonotypes cover over 7% of the sample.

Notes on this clone: The clone's antigen remains unknown. No much larger clonotype is one base removed from it; base qualities were not supplied.

From the cysteine through the phenylalanine, the CDR3 covers 13 amino acids. The DNA shown is the 39-base CDR3, in frame from base 1. In the germline V gene, CDR1 corresponds to SNHLY and CDR2 to FYNNEI. The V end loses 6 bases and the J end loses 1 base, and a stretch of 9 bases separates them. Points the paper makes about the study in general: The vaccine-associated CD4 TCRs covered the entire spike protein, and the dominant responses fell in regions 160-218 and 743-854. Only five to seven AZD1222 recipients were SARS-CoV-2 seropositive at baseline, limiting conclusions about previously exposed vaccinees. Spike-specific TCR breadth and depth rose significantly after two AZD1222 doses compared with day 0 and with MenACWY recipients. Because no day 14 peak-response samples were available, repertoires were characterized only after the peak T cell response. Epitopes outside the regions mutated in the B.1.351 and B.1.1.7 variants were reportedly recognized by nearly half of the unique spike-specific TCRs. The 56-69-year group was small, and its depth increase did not reach significance, likely because of low power. Most participants were white British and females outnumbered males, and the authors suggested that clonal diversity may have been underestimated.

The time point label here, explained by the study, means: about 28 days (+/-7) after the second vaccine dose. AZD1222 recipients with second doses at about 4 weeks or about 12 weeks were pooled, because spike-specific TCR depth and breadth did not differ between schedules. Vaccinee samples came from UK trials COV001 and COV002, including a single-blind randomized controlled phase 2/3 trial of AZD1222 (ChAdOx1 nCoV-19) in healthy adults. For TCRbeta chain sequencing, PBMC samples from trial participants were taken at day 0 and at day 28 after the second dose. The TCR sequence derives from an adult who received the AZD1222 COVID-19 vaccine. The V gene is TRBV2 and the J gene is TRBJ1-2, with the D gene call left open. This specimen was peripheral blood, taken 28 days after the second AZD1222 dose. The DNA is TGTGCCAGCAGAGCGGCTCGTAACTATGGCTACACCTTC. It codes for CASRAARNYGYTF.